A selection of T cell receptor beta chains follows, all from one sample in a study of technical replicates of blood from a handful of donors. Data came from immunoSEQ multiplex PCR; TCRdb stores just in-frame clones and leaves some out. The sample lists about 68,000 clones, about 97% occurring once. The sample consisted of T cells isolated from PBMCs. These receptors were obtained from a human donor in good health. The CDR3 runs from the conserved cysteine through the conserved F or W. The D gene is left open where the match is weak. Size values are once, few and many counts, or a class for expanded clones, and some rows have none.

d_call,clone_size,cdr3_length,j_call,v_call,cdr3_aa,cdr3_nt
TRBD1,-,13,TRBJ2-3,TRBV19,CASSTDREDTQYF,TGTGCCAGTAGTACCGACAGGGAAGATACGCAGTATTTT
TRBD2,-,18,TRBJ2-7,TRBV7-9,CASSRSGTSGSRSYEQYF,TGTGCCAGCAGCCGTTCCGGGACTAGCGGGAGTAGATCCTACGAGCAGTACTTC
-,-,11,TRBJ1-4,TRBV29-1,CSVEIGRKLFF,TGCAGCGTTGAAATTGGGCGAAAACTGTTTTTT
TRBD1,-,13,TRBJ1-2,TRBV29-1,CSVRTGDYYGYTF,TGCAGCGTTCGGACAGGGGACTACTATGGCTACACCTTC
-,-,14,TRBJ2-5,TRBV4-2,CASSQAGVAETQYF,TGTGCCAGCAGCCAAGCAGGGGTAGCGGAGACCCAGTACTTC
TRBD2,-,11,TRBJ2-1,TRBV20-1,CSARDRLARFF,TGCAGTGCTAGAGATAGACTAGCTAGGTTCTTC
-,once,11,TRBJ2-1,TRBV2,CASSDLNEQFF,TGTGCCAGCAGTGACCTCAATGAGCAGTTCTTC
TRBD1,-,13,TRBJ1-2,TRBV30,CAWSVGTGYGYTF,TGTGCCTGGAGTGTTGGGACAGGGTATGGCTACACCTTC
-,-,16,TRBJ2-5,TRBV11-3,CASSLVAGWGVETQYF,TGTGCCAGCAGCTTAGTCGCTGGGTGGGGGGTGGAGACCCAGTACTTC
-,-,15,TRBJ2-3,TRBV10-3,CAINPTRGQTDTQYF,TGTGCCATCAATCCGACTAGAGGGCAGACAGATACGCAGTATTTT
TRBD1,-,14,TRBJ1-1,TRBV6-4,CASSAGTGNTEAFF,TGTGCCAGCAGCGCCGGGACAGGGAACACTGAAGCTTTCTTT
TRBD1,-,16,TRBJ2-1,TRBV5-1,CASSLRTGSSYNEQFF,TGCGCCAGCAGCTTGCGGACAGGGAGCTCCTACAATGAGCAGTTCTTC
TRBD1,-,14,TRBJ1-2,TRBV19,CASSNRGTVDGYTF,TGTGCCAGTAGTAACAGGGGTACGGTCGATGGCTACACCTTC
TRBD2,-,14,TRBJ2-7,TRBV27,CASSLGGGRHEQYF,TGTGCCAGCAGCTTGGGGGGAGGGCGGCACGAGCAGTACTTC
TRBD2,-,18,TRBJ2-7,TRBV7-2,CASSLEYSSGITSYEQYF,TGTGCCAGCAGCTTAGAGTACAGTAGCGGGATTACCTCCTACGAGCAGTACTTC
TRBD2,-,14,TRBJ2-7,TRBV4-1,CASRLQRDSYEQYF,TGCGCCAGCAGATTACAGCGGGACTCCTACGAGCAGTACTTC
-,-,15,TRBJ2-7,TRBV28,CASSLRLREIHEQYF,TGTGCCAGCAGTTTAAGGTTACGGGAGATTCACGAGCAGTACTTC
-,-,16,TRBJ1-1,TRBV19,CASSFEPGQMNTEAFF,TGTGCCAGTAGTTTTGAACCGGGACAAATGAACACTGAAGCTTTCTTT
-,once,14,TRBJ2-5,TRBV5-1,CASSPQGPQETQYF,TGCGCCAGCAGCCCACAGGGTCCCCAAGAGACCCAGTACTTC
-,-,15,TRBJ1-1,TRBV10-3,CAISEGIAGSSEAFF,TGTGCCATCAGTGAGGGTATCGCAGGCTCCTCTGAAGCTTTCTTT
TRBD1,-,14,TRBJ2-7,TRBV4-3,CASSQDRGTYEQYF,TGCGCCAGCAGCCAGGACAGGGGTACCTACGAGCAGTACTTC
-,-,14,TRBJ2-6,TRBV6-5,CAAGTLAGANVLTF,TGTGCGGCAGGGACACTAGCTGGGGCCAACGTCCTGACTTTC
-,-,15,TRBJ2-1,TRBV6-4,CASSDSSGSYNEQFF,TGTGCCAGCAGTGACTCTAGCGGCTCCTACAATGAGCAGTTCTTC
-,-,14,TRBJ1-1,TRBV27,CASSLGAMNTEAFF,TGTGCCAGCAGTTTAGGGGCCATGAACACTGAAGCTTTCTTT
-,-,14,TRBJ1-1,TRBV6-5,CASSYGRMNTEAFF,TGTGCCAGCAGTTACGGGAGGATGAACACTGAAGCTTTCTTT
TRBD1,-,13,TRBJ2-7,TRBV14,CASDRGPGSEQYF,TGTGCCAGCGACAGGGGGCCTGGGAGCGAGCAGTACTTC
TRBD2,-,16,TRBJ2-2,TRBV5-6,CASSGLAGADTGELFF,TGTGCCAGCAGCGGACTAGCGGGAGCTGACACCGGGGAGCTGTTTTTT
TRBD1,-,15,TRBJ2-7,TRBV11-2,CASSQIGTGDYEQYF,TGTGCCAGCAGCCAGATCGGGACAGGGGACTACGAGCAGTACTTC
-,-,13,TRBJ1-5,TRBV6-5,CASSLYINQPQHF,TGTGCCAGCAGTTTATACATTAATCAGCCCCAGCATTTT
-,-,15,TRBJ2-1,TRBV15,CATSREAGTYNEQFF,TGTGCCACCAGCAGAGAGGCAGGTACCTACAATGAGCAGTTCTTC
-,-,14,TRBJ1-1,TRBV7-3,CASSLIGGGSEAFF,TGTGCCAGCAGCTTAATTGGGGGGGGATCCGAAGCTTTCTTT
-,once,15,TRBJ2-7,TRBV6-5,CASREPDRRPYEQYF,TGTGCCAGCAGGGAACCCGACAGGCGACCCTACGAGCAGTACTTC
-,-,15,TRBJ1-2,TRBV2,CASSEALTSVYGYTF,TGTGCCAGCAGTGAAGCGCTTACGTCGGTCTATGGCTACACCTTC
TRBD1,-,15,TRBJ1-5,TRBV6-6,CASSYDTGVNQPQHF,TGTGCCAGCAGCTATGATACAGGGGTCAATCAGCCCCAGCATTTT
TRBD1,-,13,TRBJ1-2,TRBV5-4,CASSLPGGYGYTF,TGTGCCAGCAGTCTCCCAGGGGGCTATGGCTACACCTTC